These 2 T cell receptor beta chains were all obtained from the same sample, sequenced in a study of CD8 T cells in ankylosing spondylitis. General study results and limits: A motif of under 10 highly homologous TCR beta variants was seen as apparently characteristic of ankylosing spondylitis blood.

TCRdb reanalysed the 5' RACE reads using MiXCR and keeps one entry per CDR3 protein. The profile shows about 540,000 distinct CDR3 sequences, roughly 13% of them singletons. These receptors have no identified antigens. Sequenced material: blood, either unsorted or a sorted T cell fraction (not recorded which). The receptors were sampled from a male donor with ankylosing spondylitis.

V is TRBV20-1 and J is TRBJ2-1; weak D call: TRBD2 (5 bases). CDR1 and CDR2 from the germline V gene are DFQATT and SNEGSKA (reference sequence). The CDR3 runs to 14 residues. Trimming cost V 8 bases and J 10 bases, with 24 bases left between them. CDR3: CSLVGRRVAAEQFF. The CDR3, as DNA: TGCAGTCTAGTAGGACGGCGGGTGGCCGCGGAGCAGTTCTTC.

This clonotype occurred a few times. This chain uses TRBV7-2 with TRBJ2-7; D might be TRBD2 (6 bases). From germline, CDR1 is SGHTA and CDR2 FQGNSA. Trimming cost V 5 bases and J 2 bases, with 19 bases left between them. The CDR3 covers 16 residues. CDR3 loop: CASSKERASKTYEQYF. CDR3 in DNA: TGTGCCAGCAGCAAGGAGCGGGCTAGCAAAACCTACGAGCAGTACTTC. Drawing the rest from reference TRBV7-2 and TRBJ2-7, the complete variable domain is GAGVSQSPSNKVTEKGKDVELRCDPISGHTALYWYRQSLGQGLEFLIYFQGNSAPDKSGLPSDRFSAERTGGSVSTLTIQRTQQEDSAVYLCASSKERASKTYEQYFGPGTRLTVT.